Presented here are 13 T cell receptor beta chains from one specimen sequenced in a study of blood T cell repertoires in COVID-19. Clones were sequenced by immunoSEQ multiplex PCR, and TCRdb holds only the in-frame ones, with some missing. The data contain over 300,000 clones, 89% of them singletons. Specimen: peripheral blood. These receptors originate from a man in his forties or fifties with acute or convalescent COVID-19.

This rearrangement joins TRBV28 to TRBJ1-6, with D uncertain. This CDR3 spans 14 amino acids. V was cut by 5 bases and J by 6 bases, with 11 bases left in between. CDR1 is MDHEN and CDR2 is SYDVKM in the germline V gene. CDR3: CASSERPSNSPLHF. The DNA for the CDR3 is TGTGCCAGCAGTGAGCGGCCGAGTAATTCACCCCTCCACTTT.

The J gene is TRBJ2-7, the V gene TRBV15; the match to TRBD1 covers 7 bases. CDR1 and CDR2 from the germline V gene are LNHNV and YYDKDF (reference sequence). This CDR3 region has 15 residues. Trimming took 0 bases from V and 6 from J; bases not matched to a gene: 8. CDR3 in amino acids: CATSRDGDRALEQYF. As DNA, the CDR3 is TGTGCCACCAGCAGAGATGGGGACAGAGCCCTCGAGCAGTACTTC. Complete variable domain (other parts from reference TRBV15 and TRBJ2-7): DAMVIQNPRYQVTQFGKPVTLSCSQTLNHNVMYWYQQKSSQAPKLLFHYYDKDFNNEADTPDNFQSRRPNTSFCFLDIRSPGLGDTAMYLCATSRDGDRALEQYFGPGTRLTVT.

The chain combines TRBV28 with TRBJ1-2; D might be TRBD1 (5 bases). The CDR3 is 14 residues long. CDR1 is MDHEN, CDR2 SYDVKM, per germline. Trimming removed 9 bases from V and 0 bases from J, with 14 bases in between. The CDR3 sequence: CARLLGGTNYGYTF. The CDR3 DNA reads as TGTGCCAGGCTCTTGGGGGGTACTAACTATGGCTACACCTTC.

This sequence joins TRBV4-1 and TRBJ1-5; maybe TRBD1 (6 bases). Germline V lookup: CDR1 MGHRA, CDR2 YSYEKL. V lost 0 bases and J lost 0, with 9 bases in between. The CDR3 covers 16 residues. CDR3 bases: TGCGCCAGCAGCCAAGAGGACAGTTATAGCAATCAGCCCCAGCATTTT. It codes for CASSQEDSYSNQPQHF.

The rearrangement uses TRBV5-1 and TRBJ2-5; no firm D call. CDR1 SGHRS and CDR2 YFSETQ come from the germline V gene. This CDR3 is built from 14 residues. Trimming pared 2 bases from V and 5 bases from J, leaving 13 bases between. The CDR3 DNA sequence: TGCGCCAGCAGCTTTGGTTCCGGAGCGGAGACCCAGTACTTC. Protein: CASSFGSGAETQYF. Using reference TRBV5-1 and TRBJ2-5 for the parts outside the CDR3, the full variable domain is KAGVTQTPRYLIKTRGQQVTLSCSPISGHRSVSWYQQTPGQGLQFLFEYFSETQRNKGNFPGRFSGRQFSNSRSEMNVSTLELGDSALYLCASSFGSGAETQYFGPGTRLLVL.

The chain couples TRBV6-5 to TRBJ2-5; 7 bases line up with TRBD1. CDR1 is MNHEY and CDR2 is SVGAGI in the germline V gene. V gave up 6 bases and J gave up 2 bases; unmatched junction bases: 6. There are 14 residues in the CDR3. The CDR3 region is CASSPGTDQETQYF. In DNA form, the CDR3 reads TGTGCCAGCAGCCCCGGGACAGATCAAGAGACCCAGTACTTC.

The chain recombines TRBV11-2 with TRBJ1-6; D is uncertain. Deletions cut 0 bases from V and 5 bases from J, with 8 bases between. Germline CDR1 is SGHAT and CDR2 is FQNNGV. This CDR3 is built from 15 residues. CDR3 amino acids: CASSLDAQNNSPLHF. In nucleotides, the CDR3 is TGTGCCAGCAGCTTAGACGCACAGAATAATTCACCCCTCCACTTT.

This chain links TRBV3-1 (or the pseudogene TRBV3-2) with TRBJ2-7; possible D gene TRBD2, 5 bases. The CDR3 covers 13 residues. V lost 4 bases, J lost 4 bases, and 11 bases lay in between. The germline CDR1 and CDR2 sequences are LGHDT and YNNKEL (reference sequence). The CDR3 spells CASSRSGEYEQYF. DNA for the CDR3: TGTGCCAGCAGCCGATCCGGGGAATACGAGCAGTACTTC.

V gene TRBV5-1 combines with J gene TRBJ2-5; D possibly corresponds to TRBD1 (6 bases). The CDR3 sequence is 16 residues long. V gave up 3 bases and J gave up 3 bases, with 18 bases separating them. The germline V gene has CDR1 SGHRS and CDR2 YFSETQ. CDR3 region: CASSYRAHRAEETQYF. CDR3 bases: TGCGCCAGCAGCTATAGGGCCCACAGGGCTGAAGAGACCCAGTACTTC.

The V gene is TRBV28, the J gene TRBJ2-3; 13 nucleotides agree with TRBD2. Germline loops: CDR1 MDHEN, CDR2 SYDVKM. The CDR3 covers 21 residues. V was clipped by 6 bases and J by 0 bases; unmatched bases: 18. The CDR3 here is CASRLPTSGGPKHLSTDTQYF. The CDR3 DNA is TGTGCCAGCAGGCTACCGACTAGCGGGGGGCCTAAACACCTAAGCACAGATACGCAGTATTTT. The full variable domain, its missing parts supplied by reference TRBV28 and TRBJ2-3, is DVKVTQSSRYLVKRTGEKVFLECVQDMDHENMFWYRQDPGLGLRLIYFSYDVKMKEKGDIPEGYSVSREKKERFSLILESASTNQTSMYLCASRLPTSGGPKHLSTDTQYFGPGTRLTVL.

V usage is TRBV20-1 and J usage is TRBJ2-7; a possible D gene is TRBD1 (5 bases). Trimming took off 6 bases at V and 6 bases at J, with 12 bases between the two ends. This CDR3 region has 11 residues. Germline loops: CDR1 DFQATT, CDR2 SNEGSKA (reference sequence). In DNA form, the CDR3 reads TGCAGTGCCCCCAGGGCTTTCGAGCAGTACTTC. Translating it yields CSAPRAFEQYF.

This clone is a singleton in its sample. This rearrangement joins TRBV28 to TRBJ1-5; possibly TRBD1 for D (5 bases). V was trimmed by 3 bases and J by 2 bases, leaving 11 bases between them. The germline gives CDR1 MDHEN, CDR2 SYDVKM. CDR3 length: 15 residues. The CDR3 region has the DNA TGTGCCAGCAGTTTGGGAGGGACCCGCAATCAGCCCCAGCATTTT. It translates to CASSLGGTRNQPQHF.

The chain combines TRBV11-2 with TRBJ1-1; no clear D gene. The CDR3 has 14 residues. Germline V gene lookup returns CDR1 SGHAT and CDR2 FQNNGV. Deletions cut 2 bases from V and 0 bases from J, with 7 bases between. The CDR3 region has the DNA TGTGCCAGCAGCTTATGGAGAATGAACACTGAAGCTTTCTTT. Residues: CASSLWRMNTEAFF.